This entry describes one T cell receptor (beta chain). This specimen comes from a study of T cell repertoires in cytomegalovirus infection. Germline CDR1 is ENHRY and CDR2 is SYGVKD. The junction had 11 bases not matched to a gene; V was cut back by 10 bases and J by 7 bases. CDR3 length: 14 residues. A single record per CDR3 protein comes from TCRdb applying MiXCR to the reads. The sample shows more than 350,000 distinct CDR3 sequences, under 40% of them seen only once. Input material: PBMCs. The clonotype originates from a human donor in good health (CMV status not recorded). Some clones in this sample may be carry-over from other donors' samples. This chain uses TRBV10-3 with TRBJ2-1; 9 bases agree with TRBD2. Here the CDR3 reads CATSRSGGTNEQFF. The CDR3 nucleotides read TGTGCCACCTCGAGGAGCGGGGGGACGAATGAGCAGTTCTTC.